The 10 T cell receptor beta chains listed next were all sequenced from one sample in a study of T cell responses to AZD1222 COVID-19 vaccine. Generated by immunoSEQ multiplex PCR, the TCRdb table keeps only in-frame clones and is missing some. The sample yields under 200,000 clones, roughly 92% seen once. The sequenced sample was peripheral blood, obtained on day 0 of AZD1222 vaccination. The receptors were sampled from an adult in good health.

DNA for the CDR3: TGCGCCAGCAGCCCGACAGGGGTCGATGAAAAACTGTTTTTT. Translation: CASSPTGVDEKLFF. The rearrangement uses TRBV5-1 and TRBJ1-4; 8 bases line up with TRBD1. The germline V gene has CDR1 SGHRS and CDR2 YFSETQ. V gave up 4 bases and J gave up 6 bases; unmatched junction bases: 5. This CDR3 region has 14 residues.

The rearrangement links TRBV19 to TRBJ1-1; no definite D call. From germline, CDR1 is LNHDA and CDR2 SQIVND (reference sequence). Deletions cut 1 base from V and 3 bases from J, with 9 bases between. This CDR3 is 14 amino acids long. This CDR3 is CASSIVGRDTEAFF. DNA for the CDR3: TGTGCCAGTAGTATAGTAGGCCGGGACACTGAAGCTTTCTTT.

The chain is built from TRBV29-1 and TRBJ2-1; D gene uncertain. Deletions cut 7 bases from V and 0 bases from J, with 10 bases between. Germline CDR1 and CDR2: SQVTM and ANQGSEA. This CDR3 is built from 13 residues. CDR3 DNA: TGCAGCGGATCGGCAGACTCCTACAATGAGCAGTTCTTC. This codes for CSGSADSYNEQFF.

The chain carries TRBV3-1 (or the pseudogene TRBV3-2) and TRBJ1-4; 11 bases are a match to TRBD1. Germline CDR1 is LGHDT and CDR2 is YNNKEL (reference sequence). The V gene end was trimmed by 1 base and the J gene end by 10 bases; junction bases not matched to a gene: 8. The CDR3 spans 16 residues. For the CDR3, the DNA is TGTGCCAGCAGCCAAGTGGGAGGACAGGGGGCTCGAAAACTGTTTTTT. Residues: CASSQVGGQGARKLFF.

The J gene is TRBJ2-1, the V gene TRBV11-3, with 12 bases matching TRBD2. V shed 0 bases, J shed 4 bases, and the junction held 1 base outside the gene matches. Germline CDR1 is SGHNT and CDR2 is YENEEA. This CDR3 region has 16 residues. CDR3 bases: TGTGCCAGCAGCTTAGAGGGGACTAGCGGGTACAATGAGCAGTTCTTC. Its protein product is CASSLEGTSGYNEQFF.

The rearrangement joins TRBV5-1 to TRBJ2-7; a weak D match, TRBD2 (5 bases). The V gene lost 0 bases and the J gene lost 5 bases, with 12 bases spanning the gap. The V gene's germline CDR1 is SGHRS and CDR2 YFSETQ. The CDR3 length is 14 residues. Written as DNA, the CDR3 is TGCGCCAGCAGCTTGGTGGTAGGGAGAAACGAGCAGTACTTC. This translates into CASSLVVGRNEQYF.

V gene TRBV6-6 combines with J gene TRBJ2-2; 12 bases agree with TRBD2. V lost 5 bases, J lost 6 bases, and 7 bases stayed unmatched. Germline CDR1 and CDR2: MNHNY and SVGAGI (reference sequence). CDR3 length: 16 residues. For the CDR3, the DNA is TGTGCCAGCAGTCTAACCTCTAGCGGGGGGGCCGGGGAGCTGTTTTTT. This codes for CASSLTSSGGAGELFF.

The rearrangement joins TRBV21-1 to TRBJ1-6; the table gives TRBD1 as D, unverified against the DNA. TRBV21-1 is labeled a pseudogene. The CDR3 loop spans 21 amino acids. CDR3 DNA: TGTGCCAGCAGCAAAGAGGGCCAGGGGGATTATGGATCCTCCTATAATTCACCCCTCCACTTT. Translated, it gives CASSKEGQGDYGSSYNSPLHF.

V is TRBV7-9 and J is TRBJ1-1; tentative D call: TRBD1 (6 bases). The V end lost 4 bases, the J end lost 0 bases, and 12 bases lay between the germline ends. CDR3 length: 15 amino acids. Per the germline V gene, CDR1 is SEHNR and CDR2 is FQNEAQ (reference sequence). The CDR3 protein is CASSSGQLMNTEAFF. The CDR3 DNA reads TGTGCCAGCAGCTCAGGACAGTTAATGAACACTGAAGCTTTCTTT. Full variable domain (rest looked up from reference TRBV7-9 and TRBJ1-1): DTGVSQNPRHKITKRGQNVTFRCDPISEHNRLYWYRQTLGQGPEFLTYFQNEAQLEKSRLLSDRFSAERPKGSFSTLEIQRTEQGDSAMYLCASSSGQLMNTEAFFGQGTRLTVV.

Only a few counts were recorded for this clone. V usage is TRBV9 and J usage is TRBJ1-2; 12 nucleotides match TRBD1. CDR3 size: 18 residues. Germline CDR1 is SGDLS and CDR2 is YYNGEE. V lost 0 bases, J lost 4 bases, and 10 bases stayed unmatched. The CDR3 DNA follows: TGTGCCAGCAGCGTAGGAGGAGGGGACAGGGGGCGCGGCTATGGCTACACCTTC. It codes for CASSVGGGDRGRGYGYTF.